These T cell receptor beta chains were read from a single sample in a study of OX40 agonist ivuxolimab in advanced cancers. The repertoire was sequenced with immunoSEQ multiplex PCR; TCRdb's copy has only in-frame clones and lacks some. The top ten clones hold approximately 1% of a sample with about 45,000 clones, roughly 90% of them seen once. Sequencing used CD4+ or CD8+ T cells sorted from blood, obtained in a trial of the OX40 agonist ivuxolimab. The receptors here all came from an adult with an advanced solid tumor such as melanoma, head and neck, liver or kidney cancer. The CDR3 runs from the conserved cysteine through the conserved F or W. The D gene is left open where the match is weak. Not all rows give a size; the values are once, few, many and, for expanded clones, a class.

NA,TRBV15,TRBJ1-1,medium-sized,TGTGCCACCAGCAGAGATCTAAGGGTTGGGAGAACTGAAGCTTTCTTT,CATSRDLRVGRTEAFF
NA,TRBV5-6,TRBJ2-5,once,TGTGCCAGCAGCTTGGTTGCGATGGAGACCCAGTACTTC,CASSLVAMETQYF
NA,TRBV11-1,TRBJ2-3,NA,TGTGCCAGCAGCTTAGCGCGGGGTGTTGGGGACTCCAGAAATACGCAGTATTTT,CASSLARGVGDSRNTQYF
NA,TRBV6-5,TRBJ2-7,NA,TGTGCCAGCAGTTACTCGAGGACCCCCTACGAGCAGTACTTC,CASSYSRTPYEQYF
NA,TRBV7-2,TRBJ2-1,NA,TGTGCCAGCAGCCCCGACTCTAGCTCCTACAATGAGCAGTTCTTC,CASSPDSSSYNEQFF
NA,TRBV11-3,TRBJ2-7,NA,TGTGCCAGCAGCTTAGTTATCGGTCGAATAGTAGGGCAGTACTTC,CASSLVIGRIVGQYF
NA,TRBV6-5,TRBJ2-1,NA,TGTGCCAGCAGTTATCGATCTGGGGAGCAGTTCTTC,CASSYRSGEQFF
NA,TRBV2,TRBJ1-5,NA,TGTGCCAGCAGGGTCGACAGTAGCCAGCCCCAGCATTTT,CASRVDSSQPQHF
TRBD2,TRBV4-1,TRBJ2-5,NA,TGCGCCAGCAGCACTAGCGGGGCCCATCGGCAAGAGACCCAGTACTTC,CASSTSGAHRQETQYF
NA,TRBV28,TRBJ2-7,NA,TGTGCCAGCAGGGCAGGGCTGAGCGAGCAGTACTTC,CASRAGLSEQYF